This record concerns one TCR beta chain sequence. The sample originates from a study of blood T cell repertoires in COVID-19. On the study more broadly: COVID-19 samples from acute and convalescent phases originated in the United States, Italy and Spain.

Data came from immunoSEQ multiplex PCR; TCRdb stores just in-frame clones and leaves some out. This sample has over 95,000 clones, with approximately 80% found just once. The length of the CDR3 is 17 residues. In germline, CDR1 is LNHDA, CDR2 SQIVND (reference sequence). V was pared by 4 bases and J by 0 bases, with 19 bases between. The chain is built from TRBV19 and TRBJ2-7; TRBD1 is a possible D gene (6 bases). Sequencing was done on a sample of peripheral blood. This clonotype originated in a woman aged 40 to 50 with acute or convalescent COVID-19. Here the CDR3 reads CASSTSMAAGDSYEQYF. As DNA, the CDR3 is TGTGCCAGTAGTACCTCCATGGCGGCAGGGGACTCCTACGAGCAGTACTTC.